This TCR beta chain was recovered during a study of immune evolution from preneoplasia to lung adenocarcinoma. After pathologic assessment, macro-dissection selected premalignant or tumor cells for extraction. Trimming took 1 base from V and 3 from J, leaving 14 bases between them. Germline CDR1 reads SGHVS; CDR2 reads FQNEAQ. The length of the CDR3 is 16 residues. This table comes from immunoSEQ multiplex PCR, and its TCRdb copy is limited to in-frame clones, with some not included. This sample yields roughly 11,000 clones, of which about nine tenths are seen a single time; roughly 3.6% belongs to the top ten.

The chain links TRBV7-8 to TRBJ2-3, with unresolved D. Sequenced: FFPE invasive lung adenocarcinoma tissue. The sequence came from a person aged 65 to 79 with invasive lung adenocarcinoma. This chain's CDR3 is CASSLDGRIITDTQYF. The CDR3 nucleotides are TGTGCCAGCAGCTTAGATGGACGGATCATAACAGATACGCAGTATTTT.